Described below is a single T cell receptor beta chain sequence and its context. Each CDR3 protein gets one entry after TCRdb re-called the 5' RACE reads with MiXCR. Counted here are 500,000 to 600,000 distinct CDR3 sequences, roughly a fifth occurring once; the ten biggest clones make up 0.8% to 1%. The record originates from a study of identical twins. Germline CDR1 reads SGHAT; CDR2 reads FQNNGV. CDR3 length: 15 residues. With V trimmed by 4 bases and J by 2 bases, 4 bases remained unmatched. A further study also used this sample, focusing on T cells expressing NK-cell markers.

The sample was CD4+ T cells sorted from blood. This sequence was found in a woman aged 18-29 years in good health. J is TRBJ2-3 and V is TRBV11-2; 9 bases agree with TRBD1. The CDR3 DNA is TGTGCCAGCAGCTACCGGGACAGGGACACAGATACGCAGTATTTT. Amino acid sequence: CASSYRDRDTDTQYF.